This TCR beta chain was captured by sequencing in a study of cytomegalovirus exposure and HLA in healthy donors. Trimming took 4 bases from V and 2 from J; bases not matched to a gene: 5. The germline V gene has CDR1 SGHNT and CDR2 YYREEE (reference sequence). This CDR3 region has 15 residues. 13 Jbeta primers and 60 Vbeta primers were used for the PCR. TCRdb keeps only in-frame clones here, not all; method: immunoSEQ multiplex PCR. The sample lists around 180,000 clones, about 80% occurring once. Every donor was a healthy person donating bone marrow. This chain connects TRBV5-4 to TRBJ2-7; 11 bases are shared with TRBD2. The specimen sequenced was PBMCs. This receptor was taken from a man between 60 and 70 years old in good health and CMV-seronegative. This chain's CDR3 is CASSPGLADAYEQYF. The CDR3 DNA follows: TGTGCCAGCAGCCCGGGACTAGCGGACGCCTACGAGCAGTACTTC.